One T cell receptor (beta chain) is described in this entry. The data were taken from a study of response to subunit inactivated influenza vaccine. Germline CDR1 is LNHDA and CDR2 is SQIVND (reference sequence). V was trimmed by 7 bases and J by 4 bases, leaving 13 bases between them. The CDR3 length is 13 residues. Each CDR3 protein gets one entry after TCRdb re-called the RT-PCR reads with MiXCR. Among about 310,000 distinct CDR3 sequences listed, 20% to 25% were seen once. The input for sequencing was PBMCs from blood, taken 21 months after vaccination. The sequence was obtained from a man aged 45 to 70 who received an inactivated influenza vaccine. J is TRBJ1-1 and V is TRBV19, with unresolved D. This chain's CDR3 is CASKRSFVTEAFF. In DNA form, the CDR3 reads TGTGCCAGTAAAAGATCGTTTGTCACTGAAGCTTTCTTT. Together with reference TRBV19 and TRBJ1-1, the CDR3 gives the full variable domain: DGGITQSPKYLFRKEGQNVTLSCEQNLNHDAMYWYRQDPGQGLRLIYYSQIVNDFQKGDIAEGYSVSREKKESFPLTVTSAQKNPTAFYLCASKRSFVTEAFFGQGTRLTVV.